The 32 T cell receptor beta chains below all came from one sample that was sequenced in a study of Graves' ophthalmopathy and Graves' hyperthyroidism (dated by TCRdb to the late 2010s). The sequencing machine was an Illumina HiSeq 2000. For repertoire sequencing, TCR beta CDR3 regions were amplified from RNA transcripts. The first round of RT-PCR was done with HTBI primers and the Qiagen OneStep RT-PCR kit, and was followed by a second round of multiplex PCR, then size selection and purification. Through fastp at Q25 and MiXCR, TCRdb rebuilt clones from the public reads, retaining in-frame beta chains. Entries are consolidated by CDR3 protein sequence, retaining the most common genes and DNA. The sample table holds hundreds of thousands of distinct CDR3 sequences, of which roughly 21% were seen once. The ten largest clones take up around 3.2% of the sample. Sequenced material: peripheral blood. The receptors derive from a woman aged 18 to 35 with stable Graves' hyperthyroidism. Donor details come from another sample of the same person, matched by shared clones.

The V gene is TRBV2, the J gene TRBJ2-7, with TRBD2 matching 12 bases. Germline-derived CDR1 and CDR2 are SNHLY and FYNNEI. The CDR3 length is 15 residues. Unmatched junction bases numbered 2, after V lost 3 bases and J lost 2 bases. The CDR3 sequence: CASSDGLAGPYEQYF. CDR3 DNA sequence: TGTGCCAGCAGTGATGGACTAGCGGGACCCTACGAGCAGTACTTC.

This clonotype has at least ten counts. The chain uses TRBV27 and TRBJ2-5; TRBD2 matches at 10 bases. Germline lookup yields CDR1 MNHEY and CDR2 SMNVEV (reference sequence). This CDR3 is 19 amino acids long. V lost 4 bases to trimming and J lost 0 bases; unmatched junction nucleotides: 14. CDR3 coding DNA: TGTGCCAGCAGTTCCCTCGTGGTAGCGGGGGGTACTCACCAAGAGACCCAGTACTTC. Translation gives CASSSLVVAGGTHQETQYF.

This clonotype appeared a single time. This chain links TRBV28 with TRBJ2-7; 9 bases align to TRBD1. Germline loops: CDR1 MDHEN, CDR2 SYDVKM. J lost 5 bases, V lost 8 bases, and 19 bases had no gene match. The CDR3 runs to 17 residues. This chain's CDR3 is CASVPLRRDRALNEQYF. The DNA of the CDR3 is TGTGCCAGCGTGCCCTTGAGGCGGGACAGGGCGTTGAACGAGCAGTACTTC.

This clonotype was observed a few times. V is TRBV7-3 and J is TRBJ2-3; the D is unclear. Germline V CDR1 and CDR2: SGHTA, FQGTGA. Trimming shortened V by 3 bases and J by 1 base, and 8 bases separated the two germline ends. The length of the CDR3 is 14 residues. CDR3 sequence (DNA): TGTGCCAGCAGCTTGGATAGGGGCACAGATACGCAGTATTTT. Translating it yields CASSLDRGTDTQYF.

As regards this clonotype: No conserved phenylalanine or tryptophan ends this CDR3, so it is likely a read error. The chain links TRBV12-3 or TRBV12-4 to TRBJ1-5, with D maybe TRBD1 (5 bases). The CDR3 is 13 residues long. The CDR3 sequence: CASCLAGKVSQHV. In DNA, the CDR3 is TGTGCCAGCTGTTTAGCAGGGAAAGTGTCCCAGCATGTT.

This clonotype has a count of ten or more. This rearrangement joins TRBV18 to TRBJ2-5; D possibly corresponds to TRBD2 (5 bases). The CDR3 has 13 residues. Germline CDR1 reads KGHSH; CDR2 reads LQKENI. The V and J ends lost 2 bases and 5 bases respectively, with 9 bases between them. The CDR3 loop reads CASSPSRVETQYF. The CDR3 coding sequence is TGTGCCAGCTCACCATCGAGGGTCGAGACCCAGTACTTC.

This clonotype was seen many times. The chain recombines TRBV6-1 with TRBJ2-4, with TRBD1 matching over 7 bases. J was trimmed by 14 bases and V by 8 bases; bases with no gene match: 12. CDR3 length equals 12 residues. Germline V gives CDR1 MNHNS, CDR2 SASEGT. The CDR3 coding sequence is TGTGCCAGCGGACCGGGACAGCCTGGGGAGTACTTC. It translates to CASGPGQPGEYF.

This clonotype was counted ten times or more. The gene calls are TRBV11-1 and TRBJ1-2, with TRBD1 as a possible D gene (6 bases). CDR3 size: 16 residues. The V gene lost 5 bases and the J gene lost 6 bases, with 22 bases spanning the gap. Germline loops: CDR1 SGHAT, CDR2 FQDESV (reference sequence). The CDR3 region is CASSLSLVGQGNGYTF. The CDR3, as DNA: TGTGCCAGCAGCCTGTCCTTAGTAGGGCAGGGGAATGGCTACACCTTC.

This clonotype was recorded at least ten times. The rearrangement joins TRBV20-1 to TRBJ1-5; D might be TRBD1 (5 bases). CDR1 is DFQATT, CDR2 SNEGSKA, per germline (reference sequence). The CDR3 is 15 amino acids. The V gene lost 5 bases and the J gene lost 2 bases, with 16 bases spanning the gap. CDR3 in DNA: TGCAGTGCTCAAGACCAGGGTGAGGGCAATCAGCCCCAGCATTTT. As protein: CSAQDQGEGNQPQHF.

This chain links TRBV7-9 with TRBJ1-1, with a possible D match to TRBD1 (5 bases). Trimming left V 5 bases short and J 7 bases short, with 14 bases between. CDR1 SEHNR and CDR2 FQNEAQ come from the germline V gene (reference sequence). This CDR3 has 13 residues. CDR3 sequence (DNA): TGTGCCAGCAGCCCACGGCAGGGAGGTGAAGCTTTCTTT. It encodes CASSPRQGGEAFF.

The chain is built from TRBV12-3 or TRBV12-4 and TRBJ1-5; tentative D call: TRBD1 (6 bases). Trimming cost V 0 bases and J 6 bases, with 21 bases left between them. The CDR3 runs 18 residues. Here the CDR3 reads CASSLALRAGEGGQPQHF. CDR3 nucleotide sequence: TGTGCCAGCAGTTTAGCGCTGAGGGCAGGGGAGGGGGGTCAGCCCCAGCATTTT.

This clonotype was seen at least ten times. The rearrangement uses TRBV28 and TRBJ1-3, with 10 bases matching TRBD1. The germline CDR1 and CDR2 sequences are MDHEN and SYDVKM. The CDR3 has 15 amino acids. V was clipped by 5 bases and J by 4 bases; unmatched bases: 5. For the CDR3, the DNA is TGTGCCAGCAGTCCGGGACAGGGGAACGGAAACACCATATATTTT. Amino acids: CASSPGQGNGNTIYF.

As to this clonotype: Its ends do not fully match the called genes, so a read error is possible. The rearrangement uses TRBV6-1 and TRBJ2-7; D gene ambiguous. The CDR3 length is 13 residues. The germline V gene encodes CDR1 MNHNS and CDR2 SASEGT. The CDR3 is CASSESSLYEQYF. The CDR3 DNA reads TGTGCCAGTAGTGAGAGTTCTCTCTACGAGCAGTACTTC.

In its sample, this clonotype was seen many times. The genes are TRBV20-1 and TRBJ1-5; the D gene is possibly TRBD1 (6 bases). Germline V CDR1 and CDR2: DFQATT, SNEGSKA (reference sequence). Trimming cost V 1 base and J 4 bases, with 11 bases left between them. CDR3 length: 14 residues. The CDR3 sequence is CSARGPGANQPQHF. CDR3 DNA: TGCAGTGCTAGAGGTCCGGGGGCGAATCAGCCCCAGCATTTT.

This clonotype was recorded at least ten times. J is TRBJ2-7 and V is TRBV11-1; D is uncertain. Trimming removed 5 bases at V and 5 bases at J, with 22 bases between. Germline V gene data show CDR1 as SGHAT and CDR2 as FQDESV (reference sequence). The CDR3 extends over 16 amino acids. As DNA, the CDR3 is TGTGCCAGCAGCCCCAGCAACGGCGAGAGGTGGAACGAGCAGTACTTC. Residues: CASSPSNGERWNEQYF.

At least ten counts were recorded for this clonotype. This chain uses TRBV3-1 with TRBJ2-7; 7 positions agree with TRBD1. Germline V gives CDR1 LGHDT, CDR2 YNNKEL (reference sequence). V dropped 2 bases and J dropped 1; count of bases not matched to a gene: 8. This CDR3 comprises 16 residues. The CDR3 protein is CASSQPTGSKSYEQYF. The CDR3 DNA follows: TGTGCCAGCAGCCAACCGACAGGGAGCAAGTCCTACGAGCAGTACTTC.

This clonotype was counted ten times or more. This chain connects TRBV6-5 to TRBJ2-7; D gene uncertain. V was clipped by 2 bases and J by 1 base, with 6 bases between them. The CDR3 is 13 residues long. CDR1 MNHEY and CDR2 SVGAGI come from the germline V gene. CDR3 residues: CASSYAGSYEQYF. CDR3 in DNA: TGTGCCAGCAGTTACGCCGGTTCCTACGAGCAGTACTTC.

This clonotype has ten or more counts. The chain recombines TRBV24-1 with TRBJ1-1; D may be TRBD1 (6 bases). The CDR3 has 17 amino acids. The ends were cut back, 8 bases at V and 3 bases at J, with 24 bases in the middle. CDR1 is KGHDR, CDR2 SFDVKD, per germline. CDR3 in DNA: TGTGCCACCATACCTCCACTTCCAGGGACACCTTACACTGAAGCTTTCTTT. Its translation: CATIPPLPGTPYTEAFF.

This clonotype was counted ten times or more. V gene TRBV20-1 combines with J gene TRBJ2-2; D call uncertain. CDR1 and CDR2 from the germline V gene are DFQATT and SNEGSKA (reference sequence). V dropped 3 bases and J dropped 4 bases, with 18 bases sitting between them. The CDR3 contains 16 residues. This chain's CDR3 is CSARQITPGVTGELFF. In DNA form, the CDR3 reads TGCAGTGCTAGGCAGATTACCCCCGGCGTCACCGGGGAGCTGTTTTTT.

This clonotype was counted ten times or more. V is TRBV28 and J is TRBJ2-7, with 7 bases matching TRBD1. V lost 6 bases to trimming and J lost 1 base; unmatched junction nucleotides: 12. Germline V gene sequence: CDR1 MDHEN, CDR2 SYDVKM. The CDR3 totals 16 residues. The CDR3 nucleotides read TGTGCCAGCAGCTACTCTGACTGGGACAGTTCCTACGAGCAGTACTTC. Translating gives CASSYSDWDSSYEQYF.

This clonotype was observed many times. The genes are TRBV5-1 and TRBJ2-7; perhaps TRBD1 as D (5 bases). The germline V gene has CDR1 SGHRS and CDR2 YFSETQ. V was clipped by 1 base and J by 2 bases, with 10 bases between them. The CDR3 has 14 residues. CDR3 residues: CASSLYRRAYEQYF. The CDR3 nucleotides are TGCGCCAGCAGCTTGTACAGGAGAGCCTACGAGCAGTACTTC.

This clonotype occurred many times. The rearrangement joins TRBV5-4 to TRBJ1-2; 7 positions match TRBD1. Germline V gene data show CDR1 as SGHNT and CDR2 as YYREEE (reference sequence). The CDR3 runs 14 residues. V trimming: 5 bases; J trimming: 3 bases; junction bases outside the gene matches: 7. The CDR3 bases are TGTGCCAGCAGTACAGGGGCAGCGGACTATGGCTACACCTTC. It codes for CASSTGAADYGYTF.

This clonotype was counted at least ten times. The rearrangement joins TRBV30 to TRBJ1-1, with TRBD1 as a possible D gene (5 bases). Per the germline V gene, CDR1 is GTSNPN and CDR2 is SVGIG (reference sequence). This CDR3 region has 13 residues. Trimming removed 3 bases at V and 5 bases at J, with 13 bases between. DNA for the CDR3: TGTGCCTGGAGGGGGGGGATCGGGACTGAAGCTTTCTTT. Translating it yields CAWRGGIGTEAFF.

In this sample, this clonotype turned up many times. The V and J genes are TRBV25-1 and TRBJ2-5; 10 nucleotides match TRBD1. Germline V lookup: CDR1 MGHDK, CDR2 SYGVNS. The CDR3 extends over 17 amino acids. V lost 5 bases, J lost 1 base, and 10 bases stayed unmatched. CDR3 sequence reads: CASSLGTGVGSQETQYF. In nucleotides, the CDR3 is TGTGCCAGCAGTCTGGGGACAGGGGTCGGGAGCCAAGAGACCCAGTACTTC.

This clonotype showed up many times. This sequence joins TRBV29-1 and TRBJ2-5, with D possibly being TRBD1 or TRBD2 (6 bases each). The CDR3 contains 14 residues. Trimming removed 7 bases from V and 7 bases from J, with 22 bases in between. Germline values: CDR1 SQVTM, CDR2 ANQGSEA. CDR3 residues: CSGEGGLTSGTQYF. CDR3 DNA sequence: TGCAGCGGAGAAGGGGGGCTCACCAGTGGGACCCAGTACTTC.

The genes are TRBV27 and TRBJ1-1; D ambiguous. Deletions cut 3 bases from V and 3 bases from J, with 11 bases between. Germline loops: CDR1 MNHEY, CDR2 SMNVEV (reference sequence). This CDR3 region has 14 residues. The DNA of the CDR3 is TGTGCCAGCAGTTTCCGGCAGTCTTACACTGAAGCTTTCTTT. It encodes CASSFRQSYTEAFF.

This clonotype was detected many times. V usage is TRBV6-1 and J usage is TRBJ1-2, with D tentatively TRBD1 (6 bases). Germline-derived CDR1 and CDR2 are MNHNS and SASEGT. V shed 0 bases and J shed 0 bases, with 14 bases lying between them. There are 17 residues in the CDR3. Written as DNA, the CDR3 is TGTGCCAGCAGTGAAGCGTGGGGGCTTGGGGCTAACTATGGCTACACCTTC. This encodes CASSEAWGLGANYGYTF.

Many counts were recorded for this clonotype. One junction end disagrees with the germline gene, perhaps due to a read error. This chain joins TRBV7-7 and TRBJ2-2; D is possibly TRBD1 or TRBD2 (5 bases each). The CDR3 sequence is 15 residues long. Per germline, CDR1 SSHAT and CDR2 FNYEAQ (reference sequence). CDR3 nucleotide sequence: TGTGCTAGCAGCTTACGCACGGGGCTGCTCGGGGAGCTGTTTTTT. This sequence encodes CASSLRTGLLGELFF.

This clonotype has at least ten counts. The V gene is TRBV18, the J gene TRBJ2-7; D perhaps matches TRBD2 (5 bases). The CDR3 extends over 12 amino acids. V was trimmed by 3 bases and J by 6 bases, leaving 9 bases between them. Germline assignment: CDR1 KGHSH and CDR2 LQKENI. CDR3 coding DNA: TGTGCCAGCTCACCCCTTGAGGGCGAGCAGTACTTC. The encoded protein is CASSPLEGEQYF.

The chain is built from TRBV6-5 and TRBJ1-6; TRBD1 is a possible D gene (6 bases). V lost 2 bases to trimming and J lost 7 bases, with 12 bases between them. CDR1 is MNHEY, CDR2 SVGAGI, per germline. The CDR3 sequence is 15 residues long. This chain's CDR3 is CASSYQDRLNSPLHF. The CDR3 DNA sequence: TGTGCCAGCAGTTACCAAGACAGGTTAAATTCACCCCTCCACTTT.

The rearrangement uses TRBV7-9 and TRBJ2-7; TRBD2 aligns across 10 bases. Trimming at V came to 5 bases and at J to 7 bases, leaving 8 bases not matched to a gene. Germline V gene sequence: CDR1 SEHNR, CDR2 FQNEAQ (reference sequence). The CDR3 runs to 14 residues. The CDR3 DNA follows: TGTGCCAGCAGCCCCGCCCGACTAGCGGGTGAGCAGTACTTC. This translates into CASSPARLAGEQYF.

This clonotype was detected once. The chain combines TRBV19 with TRBJ2-7, with TRBD1 as a possible D gene (5 bases). V lost 3 bases, J lost 2 bases, and 11 bases lay in between. The CDR3 totals 14 residues. Germline lookup yields CDR1 LNHDA and CDR2 SQIVND (reference sequence). CDR3 in amino acids: CASSIAGRAYEQYF. The CDR3 DNA reads as TGTGCCAGTAGTATCGCCGGCAGGGCCTACGAGCAGTACTTC.